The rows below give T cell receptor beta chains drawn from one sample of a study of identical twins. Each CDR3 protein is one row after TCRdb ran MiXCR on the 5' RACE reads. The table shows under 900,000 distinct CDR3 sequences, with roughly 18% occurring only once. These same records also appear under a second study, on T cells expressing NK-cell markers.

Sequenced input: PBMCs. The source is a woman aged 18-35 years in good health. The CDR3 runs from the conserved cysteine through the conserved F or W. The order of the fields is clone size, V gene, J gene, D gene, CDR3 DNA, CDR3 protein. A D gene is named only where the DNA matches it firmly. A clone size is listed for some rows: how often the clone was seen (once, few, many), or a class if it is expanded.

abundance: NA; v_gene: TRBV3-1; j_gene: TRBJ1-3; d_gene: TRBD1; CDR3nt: TGTGCCAGCAGCCAGCCGGGACAGGCAGCTGGAAACACCATATATTTT; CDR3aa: CASSQPGQAAGNTIYF
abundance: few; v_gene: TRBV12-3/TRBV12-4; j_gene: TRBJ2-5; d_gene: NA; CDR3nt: TGTGCCAGCAGTTACCACGGGCAGAAACAAGAGACCCAGTACTTC; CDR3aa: CASSYHGQKQETQYF
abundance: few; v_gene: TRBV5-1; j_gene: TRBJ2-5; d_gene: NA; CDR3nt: TGCGCCAGCAGCTTGGGTCTTATTTGGGGGGCCCAGTACTTC; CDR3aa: CASSLGLIWGAQYF
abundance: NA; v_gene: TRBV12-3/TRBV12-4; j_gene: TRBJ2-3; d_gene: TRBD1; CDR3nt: TGTGCCAGCAAACAGGGGGCTGGTATGGATACGCAGTATTTT; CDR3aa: CASKQGAGMDTQYF
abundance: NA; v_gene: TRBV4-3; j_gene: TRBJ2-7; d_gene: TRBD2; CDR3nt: TGCGCCAGCAGCCAAGATATCCAAGCTAGCGGGGGGCCAGCCTACGAGCAGTACTTC; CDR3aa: CASSQDIQASGGPAYEQYF
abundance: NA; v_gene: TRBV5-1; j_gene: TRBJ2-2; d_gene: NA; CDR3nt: TGCGCCAGCAGCTTGGACCTACAGGGCTTCGCGAACACCGGGGAGCTGTTTTTT; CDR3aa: CASSLDLQGFANTGELFF
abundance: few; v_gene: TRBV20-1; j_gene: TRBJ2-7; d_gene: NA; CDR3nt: TGCAGTGCTAGTAATGGCCCTAGCTCCTACGAGCAGTACTTC; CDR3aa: CSASNGPSSYEQYF
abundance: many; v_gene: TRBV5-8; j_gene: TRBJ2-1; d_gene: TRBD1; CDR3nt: TGTGCCAGCAGCTTGTTGCGGACGGGGACAGGGTTAAAGCAGTTCTTC; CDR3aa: CASSLLRTGTGLKQFF
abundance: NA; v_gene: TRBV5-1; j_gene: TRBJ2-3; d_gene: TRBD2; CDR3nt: TGCGCCAGCAGCGTGACTAGCGGTACAGATACGCAGTATTTT; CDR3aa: CASSVTSGTDTQYF
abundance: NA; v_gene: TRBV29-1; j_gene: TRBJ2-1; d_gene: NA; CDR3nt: TGCAGCGTTCGCGGCGGTGAGCAGTTCTTC; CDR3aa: CSVRGGEQFF
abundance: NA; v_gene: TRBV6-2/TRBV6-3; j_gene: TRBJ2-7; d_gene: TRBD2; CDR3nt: TGTGCCAGCAGTTACGGGGCGGGAGGCGCCTACGAGCAGTACTTC; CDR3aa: CASSYGAGGAYEQYF
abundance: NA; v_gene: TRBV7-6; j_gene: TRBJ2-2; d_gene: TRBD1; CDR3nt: TGTGCCAGCAGCTTAGGACAGGGGATTACCGGGGAGCTGTTTTTT; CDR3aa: CASSLGQGITGELFF
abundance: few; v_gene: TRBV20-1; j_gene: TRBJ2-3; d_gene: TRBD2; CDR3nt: TGCAGTTTTGGACTAGCGGGAGGGACAGATACGCAGTATTTT; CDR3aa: CSFGLAGGTDTQYF
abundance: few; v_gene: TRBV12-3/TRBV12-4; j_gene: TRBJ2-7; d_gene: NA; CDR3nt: TGTGCCAGCAGTTTCTCGACAGCCTCCTACGAGCAGTACTTC; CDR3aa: CASSFSTASYEQYF
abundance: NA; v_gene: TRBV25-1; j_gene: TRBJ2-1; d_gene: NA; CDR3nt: TGTGCCAGCAGTGGGTACTTCAACGAGCAGTTCTTC; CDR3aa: CASSGYFNEQFF
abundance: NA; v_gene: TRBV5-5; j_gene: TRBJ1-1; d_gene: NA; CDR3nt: TGTGCCAGCAGCCCCCTAAGAACAGTAATGAACACTGAAGCTTTCTTT; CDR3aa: CASSPLRTVMNTEAFF
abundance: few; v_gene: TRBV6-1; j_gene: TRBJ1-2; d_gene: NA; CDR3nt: TGTGCCAGCAGTCCCGGGACGTCCATCTATGGCTACACCTTC; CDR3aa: CASSPGTSIYGYTF
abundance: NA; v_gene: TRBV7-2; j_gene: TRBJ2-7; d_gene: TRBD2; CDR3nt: TGTGCCAGCAGCTTAGCGGGAGGGTTAAACAACGAGCAGTACTTC; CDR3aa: CASSLAGGLNNEQYF
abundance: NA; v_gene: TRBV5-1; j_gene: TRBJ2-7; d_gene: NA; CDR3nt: TGCGCCAGCAGCGGCCGGCAGGGAGTAGAGCAGTACTTC; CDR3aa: CASSGRQGVEQYF
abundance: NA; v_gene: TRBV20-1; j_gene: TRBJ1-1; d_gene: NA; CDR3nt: TGCAGTGTGTTGGAGAACCCCCAAGACACAAGGGCTGAAGCTTTCTTT; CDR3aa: CSVLENPQDTRAEAFF
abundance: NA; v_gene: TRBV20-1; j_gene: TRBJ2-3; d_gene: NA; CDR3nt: TGCAGTGCCTCGGGACGCCTCATCACAGATACGCAGTATTTT; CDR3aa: CSASGRLITDTQYF
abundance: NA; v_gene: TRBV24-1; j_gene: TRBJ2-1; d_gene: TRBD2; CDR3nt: TGTGCCACCAGTGATACGACTAGCGGGAGGGCCGGCTACAATGAGCAGTTCTTC; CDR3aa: CATSDTTSGRAGYNEQFF
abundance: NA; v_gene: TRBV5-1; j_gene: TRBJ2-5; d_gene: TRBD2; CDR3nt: TGCGCCAGCAGCTCATTAGCGGGGGCTCCGGAAGAGACCCAGTACTTC; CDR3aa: CASSSLAGAPEETQYF